Here is one TCR beta chain with its context. Some clones are missing from TCRdb's copy, which holds only in-frame ones; the method was immunoSEQ multiplex PCR. Seen here are some 490,000 clones, 80% to 90% observed once, and the top ten hold roughly 8%. The data stem from a study of blood T cell repertoires in COVID-19. Trimming stripped 4 bases from V and 3 bases from J, with 15 bases between. The germline CDR1 and CDR2 sequences are LGHNT and FRNRAP. This CDR3 is built from 15 residues. The chain is built from TRBV12-5 and TRBJ1-2; D ambiguous. The clonotype was recovered from a woman aged 55-70 years who had recovered from COVID-19. Sequencing used PBMCs or T cells enriched from blood (not recorded which). The chain's CDR3 is CASGSRKELDYGYTF. CDR3 nucleotide sequence: TGTGCTAGTGGTTCCAGGAAGGAACTAGACTATGGCTACACCTTC.